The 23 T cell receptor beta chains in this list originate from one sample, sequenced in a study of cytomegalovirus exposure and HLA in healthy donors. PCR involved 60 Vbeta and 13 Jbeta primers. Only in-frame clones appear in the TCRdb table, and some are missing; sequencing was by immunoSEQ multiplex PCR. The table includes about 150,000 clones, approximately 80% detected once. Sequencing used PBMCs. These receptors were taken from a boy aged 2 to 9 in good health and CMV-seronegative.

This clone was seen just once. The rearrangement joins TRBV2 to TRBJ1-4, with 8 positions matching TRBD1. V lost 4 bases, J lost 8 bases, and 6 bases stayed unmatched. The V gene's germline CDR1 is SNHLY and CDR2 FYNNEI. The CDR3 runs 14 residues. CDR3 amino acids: CASSGEQGGEKLFF. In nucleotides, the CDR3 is TGTGCCAGCAGTGGAGAACAGGGGGGGGAAAAACTGTTTTTT.

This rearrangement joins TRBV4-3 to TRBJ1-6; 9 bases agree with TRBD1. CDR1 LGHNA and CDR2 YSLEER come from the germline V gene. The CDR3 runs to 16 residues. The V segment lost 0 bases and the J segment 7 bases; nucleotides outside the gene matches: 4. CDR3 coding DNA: TGCGCCAGCAGCCAAGAGAGGACAGGGGTGAATTCACCCCTCCACTTT. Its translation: CASSQERTGVNSPLHF.

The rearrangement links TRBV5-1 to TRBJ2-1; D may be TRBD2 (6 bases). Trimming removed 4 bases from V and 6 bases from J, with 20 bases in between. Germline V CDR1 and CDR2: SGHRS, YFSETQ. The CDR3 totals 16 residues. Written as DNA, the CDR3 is TGCGCCAGCAGCCCCTTCGTAGCGGAGCAGGGCAATGAGCAGTTCTTC. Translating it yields CASSPFVAEQGNEQFF.

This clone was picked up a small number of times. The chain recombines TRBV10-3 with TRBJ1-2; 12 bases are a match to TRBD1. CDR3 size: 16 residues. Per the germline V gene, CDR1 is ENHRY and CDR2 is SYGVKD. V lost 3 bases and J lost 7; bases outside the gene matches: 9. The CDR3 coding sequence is TGTGCCATCAGTGAAACGGGACAGGGGGCAGGTGGTGGCTACACCTTC. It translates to CAISETGQGAGGGYTF.

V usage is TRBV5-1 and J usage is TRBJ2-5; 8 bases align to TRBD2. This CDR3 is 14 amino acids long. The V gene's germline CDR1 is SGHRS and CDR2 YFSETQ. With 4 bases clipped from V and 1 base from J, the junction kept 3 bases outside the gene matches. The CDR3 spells CASSPTSGQETQYF. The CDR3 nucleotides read TGCGCCAGCAGCCCTACTAGCGGCCAAGAGACCCAGTACTTC. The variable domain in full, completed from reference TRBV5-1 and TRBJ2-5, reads KAGVTQTPRYLIKTRGQQVTLSCSPISGHRSVSWYQQTPGQGLQFLFEYFSETQRNKGNFPGRFSGRQFSNSRSEMNVSTLELGDSALYLCASSPTSGQETQYFGPGTRLLVL.

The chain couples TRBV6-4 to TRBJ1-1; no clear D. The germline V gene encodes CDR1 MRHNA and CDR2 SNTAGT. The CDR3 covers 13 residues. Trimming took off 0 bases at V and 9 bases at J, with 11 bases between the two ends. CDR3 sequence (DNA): TGTGCCAGCAGTGACTCGACTTCCCAGCAAGCTTTCTTT. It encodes CASSDSTSQQAFF.

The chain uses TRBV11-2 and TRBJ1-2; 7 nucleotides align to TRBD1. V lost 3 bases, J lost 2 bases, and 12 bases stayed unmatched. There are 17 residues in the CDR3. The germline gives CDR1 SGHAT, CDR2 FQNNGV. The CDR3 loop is CASSLRQTGIINYGYTF. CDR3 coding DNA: TGTGCCAGCAGCTTGCGGCAGACAGGGATTATAAACTATGGCTACACCTTC.

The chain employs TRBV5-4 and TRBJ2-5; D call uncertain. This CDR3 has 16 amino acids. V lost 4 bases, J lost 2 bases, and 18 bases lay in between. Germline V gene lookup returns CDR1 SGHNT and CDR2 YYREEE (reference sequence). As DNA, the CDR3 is TGTGCCAGCAGCAAGTATGTAGTTGGTAAACAAGAGACCCAGTACTTC. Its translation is CASSKYVVGKQETQYF.

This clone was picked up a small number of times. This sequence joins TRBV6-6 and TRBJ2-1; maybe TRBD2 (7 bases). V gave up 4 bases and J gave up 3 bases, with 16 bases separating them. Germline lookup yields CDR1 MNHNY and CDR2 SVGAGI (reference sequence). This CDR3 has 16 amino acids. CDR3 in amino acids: CASSSMGGGFYNEQFF. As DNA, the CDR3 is TGTGCCAGCAGTTCGATGGGGGGGGGCTTCTACAATGAGCAGTTCTTC.

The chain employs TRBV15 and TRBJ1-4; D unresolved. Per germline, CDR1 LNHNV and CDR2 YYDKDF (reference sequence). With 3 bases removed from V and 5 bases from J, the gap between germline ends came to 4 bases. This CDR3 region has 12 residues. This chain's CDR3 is CATSRRNEKLFF. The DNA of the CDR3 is TGTGCCACCAGCAGGAGAAATGAAAAACTGTTTTTT.

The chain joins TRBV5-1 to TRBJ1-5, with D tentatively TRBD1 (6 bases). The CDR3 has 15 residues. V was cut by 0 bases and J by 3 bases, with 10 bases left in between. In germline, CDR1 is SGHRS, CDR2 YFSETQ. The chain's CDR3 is CASSLGDRINQPQHF. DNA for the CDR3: TGCGCCAGCAGCTTGGGAGACAGGATCAATCAGCCCCAGCATTTT.

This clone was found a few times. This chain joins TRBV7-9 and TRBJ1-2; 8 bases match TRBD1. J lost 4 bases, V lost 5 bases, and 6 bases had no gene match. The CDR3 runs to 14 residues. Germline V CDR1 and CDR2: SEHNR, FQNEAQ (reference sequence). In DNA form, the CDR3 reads TGTGCCAGCAGCCCTCCCGGACAGGGCTATGGCTACACCTTC. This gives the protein CASSPPGQGYGYTF.

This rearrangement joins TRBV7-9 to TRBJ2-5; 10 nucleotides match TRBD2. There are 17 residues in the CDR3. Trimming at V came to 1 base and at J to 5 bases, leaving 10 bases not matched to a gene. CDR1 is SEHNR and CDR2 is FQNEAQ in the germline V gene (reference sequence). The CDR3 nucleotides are TGTGCCAGCAGCTTAGGATCCAGCGGGGGGGCATGGGAGACCCAGTACTTC. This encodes CASSLGSSGGAWETQYF.

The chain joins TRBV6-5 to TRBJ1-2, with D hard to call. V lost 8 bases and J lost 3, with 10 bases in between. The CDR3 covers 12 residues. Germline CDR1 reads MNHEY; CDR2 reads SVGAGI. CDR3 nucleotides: TGTGCCAGCTCGGTATTGGACTATGGCTACACCTTC. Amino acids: CASSVLDYGYTF.

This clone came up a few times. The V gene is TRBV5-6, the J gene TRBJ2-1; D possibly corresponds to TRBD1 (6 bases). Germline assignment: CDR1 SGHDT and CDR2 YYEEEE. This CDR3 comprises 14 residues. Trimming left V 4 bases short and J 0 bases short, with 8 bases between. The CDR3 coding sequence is TGTGCCAGCAGCAGGGGGAGCTCCTACAATGAGCAGTTCTTC. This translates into CASSRGSSYNEQFF.

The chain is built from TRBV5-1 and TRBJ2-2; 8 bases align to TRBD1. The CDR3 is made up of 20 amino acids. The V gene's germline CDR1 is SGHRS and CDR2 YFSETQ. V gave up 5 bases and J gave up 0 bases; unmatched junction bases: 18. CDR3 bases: TGCGCCAGCAGTCCACACGGACAGGGAATACTACTATCGAACACCGGGGAGCTGTTTTTT. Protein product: CASSPHGQGILLSNTGELFF. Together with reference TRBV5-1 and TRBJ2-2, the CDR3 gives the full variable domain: KAGVTQTPRYLIKTRGQQVTLSCSPISGHRSVSWYQQTPGQGLQFLFEYFSETQRNKGNFPGRFSGRQFSNSRSEMNVSTLELGDSALYLCASSPHGQGILLSNTGELFFGEGSRLTVL.

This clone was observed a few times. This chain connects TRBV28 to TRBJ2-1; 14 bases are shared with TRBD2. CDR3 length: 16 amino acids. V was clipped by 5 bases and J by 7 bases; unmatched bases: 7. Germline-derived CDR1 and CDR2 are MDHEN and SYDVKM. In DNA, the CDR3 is TGTGCCAGCAGTCAGACTAGCGGGGGGGCGGCTAATGAGCAGTTCTTC. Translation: CASSQTSGGAANEQFF.

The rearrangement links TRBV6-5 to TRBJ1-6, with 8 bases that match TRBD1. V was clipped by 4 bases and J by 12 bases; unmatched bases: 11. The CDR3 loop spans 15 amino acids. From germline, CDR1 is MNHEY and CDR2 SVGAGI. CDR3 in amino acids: CASSSRTGLLVPLHF. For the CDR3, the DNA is TGTGCCAGCAGTTCTCGGACAGGGTTATTGGTACCCCTCCACTTT.

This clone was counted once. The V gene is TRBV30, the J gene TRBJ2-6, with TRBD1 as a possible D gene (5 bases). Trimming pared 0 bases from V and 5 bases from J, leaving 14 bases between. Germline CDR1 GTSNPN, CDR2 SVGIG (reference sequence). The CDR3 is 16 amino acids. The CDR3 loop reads CAWSVPRAFWANVLTF. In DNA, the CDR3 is TGTGCCTGGAGTGTACCCAGGGCCTTCTGGGCCAACGTCCTGACTTTC.

In DNA form, the CDR3 reads TGTGCCAGCAGCTTGGGACTAGCGGGCTTCCAAGAGACCCAGTACTTC. It translates to CASSLGLAGFQETQYF. The chain couples TRBV5-4 to TRBJ2-5; TRBD2 aligns across 10 bases. Germline V gene data show CDR1 as SGHNT and CDR2 as YYREEE (reference sequence). V lost 0 bases, J lost 1 base, and 3 bases stayed unmatched. The CDR3 totals 16 residues.

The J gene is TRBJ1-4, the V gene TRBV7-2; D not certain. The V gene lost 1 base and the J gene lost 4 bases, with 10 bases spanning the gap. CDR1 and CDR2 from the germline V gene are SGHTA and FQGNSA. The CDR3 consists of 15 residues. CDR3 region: CASSLGVGFNEKLFF. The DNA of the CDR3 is TGTGCCAGCAGCTTAGGGGTCGGGTTTAATGAAAAACTGTTTTTT.

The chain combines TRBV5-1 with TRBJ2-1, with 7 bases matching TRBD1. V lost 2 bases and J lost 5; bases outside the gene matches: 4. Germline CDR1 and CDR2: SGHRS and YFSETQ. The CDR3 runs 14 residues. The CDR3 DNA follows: TGCGCCAGCAGCTTTTTCAGGGGGAACAATGAGCAGTTCTTC. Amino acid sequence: CASSFFRGNNEQFF.

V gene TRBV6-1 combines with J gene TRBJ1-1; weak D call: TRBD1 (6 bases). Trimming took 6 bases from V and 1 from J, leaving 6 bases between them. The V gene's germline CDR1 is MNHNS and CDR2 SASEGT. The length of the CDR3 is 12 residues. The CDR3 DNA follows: TGTGCCAGCAGACAGGGGAACACTGAAGCTTTCTTT. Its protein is CASRQGNTEAFF.